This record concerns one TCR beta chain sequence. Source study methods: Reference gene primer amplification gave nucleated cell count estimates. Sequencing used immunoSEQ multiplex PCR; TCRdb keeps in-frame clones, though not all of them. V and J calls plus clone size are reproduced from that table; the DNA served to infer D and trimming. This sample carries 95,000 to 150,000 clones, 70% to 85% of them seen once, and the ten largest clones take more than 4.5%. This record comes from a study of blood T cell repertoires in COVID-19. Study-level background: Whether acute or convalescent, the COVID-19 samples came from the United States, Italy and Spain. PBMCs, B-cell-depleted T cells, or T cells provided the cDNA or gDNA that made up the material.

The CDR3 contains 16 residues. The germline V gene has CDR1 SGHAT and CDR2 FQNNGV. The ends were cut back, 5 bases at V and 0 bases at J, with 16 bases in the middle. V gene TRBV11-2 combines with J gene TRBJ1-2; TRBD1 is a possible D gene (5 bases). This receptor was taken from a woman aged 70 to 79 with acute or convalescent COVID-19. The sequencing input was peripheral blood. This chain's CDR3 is CASSPTYPGTNYGYTF. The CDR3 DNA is TGTGCCAGCAGCCCTACCTATCCAGGGACTAACTATGGCTACACCTTC.